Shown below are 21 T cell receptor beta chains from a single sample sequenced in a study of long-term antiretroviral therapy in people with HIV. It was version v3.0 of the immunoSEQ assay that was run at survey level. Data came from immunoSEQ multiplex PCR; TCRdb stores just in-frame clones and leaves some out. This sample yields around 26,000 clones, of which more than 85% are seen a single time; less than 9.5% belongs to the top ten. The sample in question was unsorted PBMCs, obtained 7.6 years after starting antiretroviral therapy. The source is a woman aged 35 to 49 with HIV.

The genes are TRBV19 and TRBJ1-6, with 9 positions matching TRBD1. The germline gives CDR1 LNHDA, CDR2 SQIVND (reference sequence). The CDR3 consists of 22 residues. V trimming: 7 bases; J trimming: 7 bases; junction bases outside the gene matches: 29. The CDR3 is CASTLRQGEKILRGVLNSPLHF. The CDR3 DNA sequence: TGTGCCAGTACCCTAAGACAGGGGGAAAAAATACTCCGCGGGGTTCTAAATTCACCCCTCCACTTT.

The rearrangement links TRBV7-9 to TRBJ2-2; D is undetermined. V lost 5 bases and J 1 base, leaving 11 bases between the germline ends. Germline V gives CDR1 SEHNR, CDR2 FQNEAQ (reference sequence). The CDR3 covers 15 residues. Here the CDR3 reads CASSRTRQNTGELFF. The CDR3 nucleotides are TGTGCCAGCAGCCGAACCAGACAGAACACCGGGGAGCTGTTTTTT.

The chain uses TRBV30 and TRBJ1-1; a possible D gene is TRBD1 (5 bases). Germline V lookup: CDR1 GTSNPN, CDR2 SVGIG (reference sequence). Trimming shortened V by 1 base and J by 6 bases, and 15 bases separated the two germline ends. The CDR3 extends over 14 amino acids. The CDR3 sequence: CAWSGDSGYSEAFF. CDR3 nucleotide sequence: TGTGCCTGGAGTGGAGACAGTGGGTACTCTGAAGCTTTCTTT.

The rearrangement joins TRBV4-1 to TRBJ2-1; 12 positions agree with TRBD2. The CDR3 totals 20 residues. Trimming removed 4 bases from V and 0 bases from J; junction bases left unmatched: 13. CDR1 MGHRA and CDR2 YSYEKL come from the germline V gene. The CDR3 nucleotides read TGCGCCAGCAGCCTCCAACTAGCGGGGGGCCGCTTAAGCTCCTACAATGAGCAGTTCTTC. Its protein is CASSLQLAGGRLSSYNEQFF.

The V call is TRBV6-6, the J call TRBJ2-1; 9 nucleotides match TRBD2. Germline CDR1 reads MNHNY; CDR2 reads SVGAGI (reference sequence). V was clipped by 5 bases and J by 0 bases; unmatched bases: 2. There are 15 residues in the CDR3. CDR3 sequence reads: CASSPRGGSYNEQFF. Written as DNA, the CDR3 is TGTGCCAGCAGTCCGCGGGGGGGCTCCTACAATGAGCAGTTCTTC.

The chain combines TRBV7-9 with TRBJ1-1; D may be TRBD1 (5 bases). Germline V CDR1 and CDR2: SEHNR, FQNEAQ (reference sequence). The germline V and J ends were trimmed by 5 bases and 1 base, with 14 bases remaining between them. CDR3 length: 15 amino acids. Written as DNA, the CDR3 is TGTGCCAGCAGCCTCACTGGGGGATGGAACACTGAAGCTTTCTTT. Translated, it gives CASSLTGGWNTEAFF.

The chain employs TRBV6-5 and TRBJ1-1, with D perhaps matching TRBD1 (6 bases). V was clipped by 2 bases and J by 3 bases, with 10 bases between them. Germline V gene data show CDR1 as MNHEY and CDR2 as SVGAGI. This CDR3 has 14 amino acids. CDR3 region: CASSYRGTDTEAFF. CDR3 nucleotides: TGTGCCAGCAGTTACAGGGGGACGGACACTGAAGCTTTCTTT.

CDR3 DNA sequence: TGTGCCTGGAGGGGGTTTTCGGGCACTGAAGCTTTCTTT. It translates to CAWRGFSGTEAFF. This chain joins TRBV30 and TRBJ1-1, with D uncertain. The CDR3 length is 13 residues. The V end was cut by 3 bases, the J end by 4 bases, with 12 bases between. Germline loops: CDR1 GTSNPN, CDR2 SVGIG (reference sequence).

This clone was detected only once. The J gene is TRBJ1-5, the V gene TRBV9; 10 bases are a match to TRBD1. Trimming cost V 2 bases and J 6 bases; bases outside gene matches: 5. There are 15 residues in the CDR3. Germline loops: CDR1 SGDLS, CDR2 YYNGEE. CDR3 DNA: TGTGCCAGCAGCGTTACGGACAGGGGGACTCAGCCCCAGCATTTT. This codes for CASSVTDRGTQPQHF.

The CDR3 spells CASSGGNTGELFF. Written as DNA, the CDR3 is TGTGCCAGCAGCGGGGGGAACACCGGGGAGCTGTTTTTT. The chain recombines TRBV9 with TRBJ2-2; the D is unclear. The germline CDR1 and CDR2 sequences are SGDLS and YYNGEE. This CDR3 is built from 13 residues. The germline V and J ends were trimmed by 3 bases and 1 base, with 4 bases remaining between them.

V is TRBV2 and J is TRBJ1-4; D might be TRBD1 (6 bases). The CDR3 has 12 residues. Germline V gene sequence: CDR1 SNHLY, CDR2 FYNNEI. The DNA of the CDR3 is TGTGTTACGACAGGCTATAATGAAAAACTGTTTTTT. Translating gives CVTTGYNEKLFF.

The CDR3 loop reads CASSLVGGTYTEAFF. DNA of the CDR3: TGTGCCAGCAGTTTAGTCGGCGGGACCTACACTGAAGCTTTCTTT. This chain uses TRBV27 with TRBJ1-1, with D possibly matching TRBD1 (5 bases). Trimming left V 2 bases short and J 3 bases short, with 13 bases between. CDR1 is MNHEY, CDR2 SMNVEV, per germline (reference sequence). The CDR3 length is 15 residues.

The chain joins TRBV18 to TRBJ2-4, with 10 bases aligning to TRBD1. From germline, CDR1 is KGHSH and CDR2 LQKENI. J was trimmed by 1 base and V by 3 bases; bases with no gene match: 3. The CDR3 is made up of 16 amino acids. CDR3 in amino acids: CASSPGTGDAKNIQYF. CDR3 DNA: TGTGCCAGCTCACCCGGGACAGGGGATGCCAAAAACATTCAGTACTTC.

The CDR3 coding sequence is TGTGCCAGCAGTTTCAGGGGGTCGGGGACTGAAGCTTTCTTT. Protein: CASSFRGSGTEAFF. This chain uses TRBV27 with TRBJ1-1, with 7 positions matching TRBD1. Germline-derived CDR1 and CDR2 are MNHEY and SMNVEV (reference sequence). The junction had 6 bases not matched to a gene; V was cut back by 3 bases and J by 5 bases. The CDR3 is made up of 14 amino acids.

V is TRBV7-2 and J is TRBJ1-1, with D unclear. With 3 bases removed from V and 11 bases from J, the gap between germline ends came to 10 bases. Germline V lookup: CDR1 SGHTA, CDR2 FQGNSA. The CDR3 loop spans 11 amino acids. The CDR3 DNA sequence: TGTGCCAGCAGCTTGGTCTCGGTGGCTTTCTTT. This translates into CASSLVSVAFF.

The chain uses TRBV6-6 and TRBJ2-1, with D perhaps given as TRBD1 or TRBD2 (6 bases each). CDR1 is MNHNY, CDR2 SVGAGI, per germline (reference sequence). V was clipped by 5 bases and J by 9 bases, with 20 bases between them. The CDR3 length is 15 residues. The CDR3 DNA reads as TGTGCCAGCAGTCTATGGTCGGGGGCGTCGGGTGAGCAGTTCTTC. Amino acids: CASSLWSGASGEQFF.

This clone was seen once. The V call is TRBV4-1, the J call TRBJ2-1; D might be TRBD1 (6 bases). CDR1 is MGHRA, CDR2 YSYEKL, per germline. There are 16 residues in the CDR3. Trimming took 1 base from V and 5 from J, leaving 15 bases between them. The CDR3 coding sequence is TGCGCCAGCAGCCAAGGTCGTTGGGGGCGAAACAATGAGCAGTTCTTC. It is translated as CASSQGRWGRNNEQFF.

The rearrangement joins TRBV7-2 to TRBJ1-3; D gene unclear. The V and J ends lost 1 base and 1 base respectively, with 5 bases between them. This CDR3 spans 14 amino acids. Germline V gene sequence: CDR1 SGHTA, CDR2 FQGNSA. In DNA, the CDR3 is TGTGCCAGCAGCTTAGGAGTTTCTGGAAACACCATATATTTT. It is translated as CASSLGVSGNTIYF.

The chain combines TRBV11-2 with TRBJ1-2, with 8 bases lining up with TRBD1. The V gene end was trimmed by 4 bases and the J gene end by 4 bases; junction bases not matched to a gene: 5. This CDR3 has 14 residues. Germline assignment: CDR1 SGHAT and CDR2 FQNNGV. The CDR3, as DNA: TGTGCCAGCAGCTCGAACAGGGGGGGCTATGGCTACACCTTC. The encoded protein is CASSSNRGGYGYTF. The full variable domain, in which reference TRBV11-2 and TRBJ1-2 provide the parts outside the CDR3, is EAGVAQSPRYKIIEKRQSVAFWCNPISGHATLYWYQQILGQGPKLLIQFQNNGVVDDSQLPKDRFSAERLKGVDSTLKIQPAKLEDSAVYLCASSSNRGGYGYTFGSGTRLTVV.

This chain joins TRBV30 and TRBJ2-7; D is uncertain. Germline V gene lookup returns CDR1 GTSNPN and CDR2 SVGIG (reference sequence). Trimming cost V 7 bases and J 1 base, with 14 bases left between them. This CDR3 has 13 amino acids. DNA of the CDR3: TGTGCCTTCAGTCGGGCCAATTCCTACGAGCAGTACTTC. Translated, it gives CAFSRANSYEQYF.

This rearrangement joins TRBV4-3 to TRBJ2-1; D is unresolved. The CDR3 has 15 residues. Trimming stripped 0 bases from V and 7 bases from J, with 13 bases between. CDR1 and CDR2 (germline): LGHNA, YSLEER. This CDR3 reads CASSQDSVPWNEQFF. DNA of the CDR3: TGCGCCAGCAGCCAAGACTCCGTCCCTTGGAATGAGCAGTTCTTC.